Listed below are T cell receptor beta chains from one sample, sequenced in a study of OX40 agonist ivuxolimab in advanced cancers. Data came from immunoSEQ multiplex PCR; TCRdb stores just in-frame clones and leaves some out. Seen here are around 74,000 clones, under 90% observed once, and the top ten hold approximately 0.51%. Sequencing used CD4+ or CD8+ T cells sorted from blood, obtained in a trial of the OX40 agonist ivuxolimab. These receptors originate from an adult with an advanced solid tumor such as melanoma, head and neck, liver or kidney cancer. Each CDR3 is given with its conserved first and last residue. The D gene is left open where the match is weak. A clone size is listed for some rows: how often the clone was seen (once, few, many), or a class if it is expanded.

size	V	D	J	CDR3	DNA
once	TRBV30	NA	TRBJ1-1	CAWSRGGGDTEAFF	TGTGCCTGGAGTAGAGGGGGAGGGGACACTGAAGCTTTCTTT
few	TRBV4-1	NA	TRBJ1-1	CASSQALPAEAFF	TGCGCCAGCAGCCAAGCTCTACCAGCTGAAGCTTTCTTT
NA	TRBV7-6	NA	TRBJ2-7	CASSLMVGANEQYF	TGTGCCAGCAGCTTAATGGTAGGAGCCAACGAGCAGTACTTC
NA	TRBV18	NA	TRBJ2-3	CASSPQSDTQYF	TGTGCCAGCTCACCACAGTCAGATACGCAGTATTTT
NA	TRBV7-3	TRBD2	TRBJ2-1	CASSARTSGDNEQFF	TGTGCCAGCAGCGCGAGGACTAGCGGGGACAATGAGCAGTTCTTC
few	TRBV27	NA	TRBJ1-1	CASSLKLAGTVNTEAFF	TGTGCCAGCAGTTTAAAACTGGCCGGGACGGTGAACACTGAAGCTTTCTTT
few	TRBV7-3	NA	TRBJ1-2	CASSPNGQDGYTF	TGTGCCAGCAGCCCAAATGGTCAGGATGGCTACACCTTC
NA	TRBV10-3	TRBD1	TRBJ1-2	CAISEAGGASDGYTF	TGTGCCATCAGTGAGGCAGGGGGCGCGTCAGATGGCTACACCTTC
NA	TRBV10-1	NA	TRBJ2-5	CASPCFKGQETQYF	TGCGCCAGCCCGTGCTTTAAGGGGCAAGAGACCCAGTACTTC
NA	TRBV7-2	TRBD1	TRBJ1-2	CASSPGQGGYGYTF	TGTGCCAGCAGCCCCGGACAGGGAGGCTATGGCTACACCTTC
NA	TRBV6-6	TRBD2	TRBJ2-7	CASARAGGLHEQYF	TGTGCCAGCGCCCGGGCGGGAGGTCTCCACGAGCAGTACTTC
NA	TRBV9	TRBD2	TRBJ2-1	CASSVGGTSVPNEQFF	TGTGCCAGCAGCGTAGGAGGGACTAGCGTACCCAATGAGCAGTTCTTC
NA	TRBV9	NA	TRBJ2-3	CASSVGISSTDTQYF	TGTGCCAGCAGCGTAGGAATCTCTAGCACAGATACGCAGTATTTT
NA	TRBV2	NA	TRBJ1-1	CASFWGRNTEAFF	TGTGCCAGCTTTTGGGGCAGGAACACTGAAGCTTTCTTT
NA	TRBV5-4	NA	TRBJ1-5	CASSLVGWGVRNQPQHF	TGTGCCAGCAGCTTGGTCGGTTGGGGGGTCCGCAATCAGCCCCAGCATTTT
NA	TRBV5-1	NA	TRBJ1-4	CASSLGGQGGEKLFF	TGCGCCAGCAGCTTGGGGGGCCAGGGAGGTGAAAAACTGTTTTTT
NA	TRBV5-6	TRBD1	TRBJ1-1	CASSLWGWDREKDTEAFF	TGTGCCAGCAGCTTGTGGGGGTGGGACAGGGAAAAGGACACTGAAGCTTTCTTT
NA	TRBV6-1	TRBD2	TRBJ2-3	CASSGLALSTDTQYF	TGTGCCAGCAGTGGACTAGCCCTCTCGACAGATACGCAGTATTTT
NA	TRBV9	NA	TRBJ1-4	CASSVGAGANEKLFF	TGTGCCAGCAGCGTAGGAGCAGGGGCTAATGAAAAACTGTTTTTT
once	TRBV4-1	NA	TRBJ2-2	CASSQVLITGELFF	TGCGCCAGCAGCCAAGTTCTTATCACCGGGGAGCTGTTTTTT
NA	TRBV11-1	NA	TRBJ2-2	CASGSKRPTGELFF	TGTGCCAGCGGCTCCAAGCGACCGACCGGGGAGCTGTTTTTT
NA	TRBV29-1	TRBD1	TRBJ1-2	CSVIPGQGYGYTF	TGCAGCGTGATCCCGGGACAGGGTTATGGCTACACCTTC
NA	TRBV7-2	NA	TRBJ2-7	CASRTRQGTYEQYF	TGTGCCAGCAGGACTAGACAGGGAACCTACGAGCAGTACTTC
NA	TRBV25-1	TRBD2	TRBJ2-1	CASSRTSRNEQFF	TGTGCCAGCAGTAGGACTAGCCGCAATGAGCAGTTCTTC
NA	TRBV6-1	TRBD1	TRBJ2-7	CASSSANRGVEQYF	TGTGCCAGCAGTTCAGCCAACAGGGGGGTCGAGCAGTACTTC
NA	TRBV28	NA	TRBJ2-5	CASSFRETQYF	TGTGCCAGCAGTTTTAGGGAGACCCAGTACTTC
once	TRBV28	TRBD1	TRBJ1-1	CASSPTGGKTEAFF	TGTGCCAGCAGTCCGACAGGGGGTAAAACTGAAGCTTTCTTT
NA	TRBV9	NA	TRBJ2-7	CASSVTPTSSYEQYF	TGTGCCAGCAGCGTAACCCCGACATCCTCCTACGAGCAGTACTTC
NA	TRBV9	NA	TRBJ2-2	CASSLPRGGAGELFF	TGTGCCAGCAGCCTCCCAAGGGGGGGAGCCGGGGAGCTGTTTTTT
NA	TRBV12-5	NA	TRBJ1-2	CASGLDGYGYTF	TGTGCTAGTGGTTTGGACGGCTATGGCTACACCTTC
NA	TRBV28	NA	TRBJ1-5	CASKTGLGPQHF	TGTGCCAGCAAGACAGGACTGGGGCCCCAGCATTTT
NA	TRBV5-1	NA	TRBJ1-1	CASSLEQGLTEAFF	TGCGCCAGCAGCTTGGAACAGGGCTTGACTGAAGCTTTCTTT
once	TRBV16	TRBD1	TRBJ1-3	CASSPQGGPRTGNTIYF	TGTGCCAGCAGCCCACAGGGGGGGCCCAGGACTGGAAACACCATATATTTT
NA	TRBV5-1	NA	TRBJ2-5	CASSLLGRAQETPYF	TGCGCCAGCAGCTTGTTAGGCAGGGCGCAAGAGACCCCGTACTTC
NA	TRBV5-4	NA	TRBJ1-1	CASSLGPETGTEAFF	TGTGCCAGCAGCTTGGGACCTGAAACGGGTACTGAAGCTTTCTTT
NA	TRBV5-4	TRBD1	TRBJ2-5	CASSLPGTGGAGETQYF	TGTGCCAGCAGCTTGCCCGGGACAGGGGGCGCGGGAGAGACCCAGTACTTC
NA	TRBV4-3	NA	TRBJ1-3	CASSQGQISGNTIYF	TGCGCCAGCAGCCAGGGACAAATATCTGGAAACACCATATATTTT
NA	TRBV10-3	TRBD1	TRBJ2-7	CAIRRQGAGEQYF	TGTGCCATCAGGCGACAGGGGGCCGGCGAGCAGTACTTC
NA	TRBV18	TRBD1	TRBJ2-5	CASSPGTGGVEQYF	TGTGCCAGCTCACCCGGGACAGGGGGTGTTGAGCAGTACTTC
NA	TRBV30	NA	TRBJ2-7	CAWSGTGYEQYF	TGTGCCTGGAGTGGGACGGGGTACGAGCAGTACTTC
NA	TRBV7-9	TRBD2	TRBJ2-1	CASSFFRNSGHNEQFF	TGTGCCAGCAGCTTCTTTAGGAATAGCGGGCACAATGAGCAGTTCTTC
few	TRBV18	NA	TRBJ1-1	CASSPRTENTEAFF	TGTGCCAGCTCACCCAGGACGGAGAACACTGAAGCTTTCTTT
NA	TRBV6-6	TRBD2	TRBJ2-5	CASSSPAGGETQYF	TGTGCCAGCAGTTCTCCAGCGGGAGGGGAGACCCAGTACTTC
NA	TRBV7-8	TRBD2	TRBJ2-7	CASSLSMATAGGAYEQYF	TGTGCCAGCAGCTTATCCATGGCTACAGCGGGGGGAGCCTACGAGCAGTACTTC
NA	TRBV5-6	NA	TRBJ2-2	CASSLYRQAPSGELFF	TGTGCCAGCAGCTTGTATCGGCAGGCCCCTAGCGGGGAGCTGTTTTTT
NA	TRBV19	TRBD1	TRBJ1-6	CASSITSGTGGRSPLHF	TGTGCCAGTAGTATTACCTCGGGGACAGGGGGTCGTTCACCCCTCCACTTT
once	TRBV21-1	NA	TRBJ1-1	CASSKDSLGGAGTEAFF	TGTGCCAGCAGCAAAGATTCGCTGGGGGGCGCCGGCACTGAAGCTTTCTTT
NA	TRBV30	TRBD1	TRBJ2-2	CAWISPGQGRGELFF	TGTGCCTGGATCTCCCCTGGACAGGGGAGAGGGGAGCTGTTTTTT
NA	TRBV7-2	TRBD1	TRBJ1-1	CASSLETRDRTEAFF	TGTGCCAGCAGCTTAGAAACCCGGGACAGGACTGAAGCTTTCTTT
NA	TRBV28	TRBD2	TRBJ2-2	CASSSPGTSGRVGTGELFF	TGTGCCAGCAGTTCCCCCGGGACTAGCGGGAGGGTAGGCACCGGGGAGCTGTTTTTT
NA	TRBV5-1	TRBD2	TRBJ2-2	CASSGGLAGVSTGELFF	TGCGCCAGCAGCGGGGGACTAGCGGGAGTTTCCACCGGGGAGCTGTTTTTT